This section outlines one TCR beta chain sequence together with its context. Its specificity is not known. Expressed TCRB transcripts were sequenced after all isolated RNA was converted to cDNA. Sequenced by immunoSEQ multiplex PCR; TCRdb stores in-frame clones only, minus some. The sample has tens of thousands of clones, about 50% seen once. This record belongs to a study of beta chain features in type 1 diabetes. General study findings and limits: The study found moderately but significantly shorter TCRB CDR3s in all four CD4+ subsets of Type 1 diabetes patients. There was a possibility that cDNA sequencing over-represented cells with high TCR expression.

J lost 1 base, V lost 2 bases, and 10 bases had no gene match. Looked up from germline, CDR1 is KGHSH and CDR2 is LQKENI. CDR3 length: 18 amino acids. Sequencing input: Tregs from blood. The chain has TRBV18 and TRBJ2-3; 9 nucleotides align to TRBD2. The sequence derives from a woman aged 35 to 49 with type 1 diabetes. Here the CDR3 DNA reads TGTGCCAGCTCACCAAGGGGGCTAGCGGGGATTCGCACAGATACGCAGTATTTT. This gives the protein CASSPRGLAGIRTDTQYF.